Here is one T cell receptor beta chain with its context. Its binding antigen is unknown. No much larger clonotype is one base removed from it; base qualities were not supplied. The time point label of this sample denotes: baseline before first vaccination. Sample treatment or condition, as interpreted from the label and publication: meningococcal conjugate vaccine given as trial control. Vaccinee samples came from UK trials COV001 and COV002, including a single-blind randomized controlled phase 2/3 trial of AZD1222 (ChAdOx1 nCoV-19) in healthy adults. For TCRbeta chain sequencing, PBMC samples were collected from trial participants at day 0 and at day 28 after the second dose. The CDR3 regions of human TCRbeta chains were analyzed by immunosequencing. The study's processing was this. Repertoire TCRs were checked for matches against a reference library of SARS-CoV-2-specific TCRs that had been generated using the MIRA antigen-specificity platform. Breadth meant the fraction of unique TCRs that were SARS-CoV-2-associated, whereas depth meant the fraction of total T cells that were SARS-CoV-2-associated. Each spike-specific TCR was assigned to its reactive spike region and to a CD4 or CD8 class using the MIRA data. Log10-transformed breadth and depth values were compared by one-way ANOVA with Sidak's multiple comparisons tests. TCRdb re-hosts the immuneACCESS table, in-frame sequences only. Its copies lack some clones; in the studies checked, an unresolved V gene accounts for under half of them, and the cause for the rest is not known. From that table come the V and J calls and clone size; the DNA was used to work out D and trimming. The sample data list more than 85,000 clones, and approximately 85% of these were observed just once. Jointly, the top ten make up 9.5% to 15% of the sample.

This sample is part of a study of T cell responses to AZD1222 COVID-19 vaccine (TCRdb year 2021). Background for the entire study: A total of over 230 trial participants underwent TCR sequencing, of whom 200 to 220 had received two doses of AZD1222 and 26 had received two doses of the MenACWY control vaccine. Enrollment into the trials was organized by age into subgroups of 18-55, 56-69 and 70-plus years, and those subgroups contained approximately 160, 26 and 62 TCR-sequenced participants, respectively. Points the paper makes about the study in general: Most participants were white British and females outnumbered males, and the authors suggested that clonal diversity may have been underestimated. The 56-69-year group was small, and its depth increase did not reach significance, likely because of low power. After two AZD1222 doses, spike-specific TCR breadth and depth were significantly higher than at day 0 and than in MenACWY recipients. CD4 TCRs associated with the vaccine covered the entire spike protein, and the dominant responses were in regions 160-218 and 743-854. Because no day 14 peak-response samples were available, repertoires were characterized only after the peak T cell response. Nearly half of unique spike-specific TCRs reportedly recognized epitopes outside regions mutated in the B.1.351 and B.1.1.7 variants. Conclusions about previously exposed vaccinees are limited because only five to seven AZD1222 recipients were SARS-CoV-2 seropositive at baseline.

CDR1 and CDR2, looked up from the germline V gene (reference sequence), are SEHNR and FQNEAQ. Germline trimming: 2 bases from V, 3 bases from J; junction bases outside gene matches: 10. The CDR3 runs 16 amino acids, cysteine and phenylalanine included. This entry keeps only the CDR3 DNA: 48 bases, framed from base 1. The input for sequencing was peripheral blood, taken on day 0 of MenACWY control vaccination. The chain couples TRBV7-9 to TRBJ2-7; 7 central bases correspond to TRBD1. The TCR was taken from an adult in good health. The encoded CDR3 is CASSLLEQGRYYEQYF. At the DNA level, the sequence is TGTGCCAGCAGCTTATTAGAACAGGGGAGATACTACGAGCAGTACTTC.